This is a list of T cell receptor beta chains from one sample in a study of T-cell memory formation after mild COVID-19. TCRdb processed the 5' RACE reads anew with MiXCR; each CDR3 protein has one entry. Among 400,000 to 500,000 distinct CDR3 sequences listed, 20% to 30% were seen once. Sequences were obtained from PBMCs or a T cell subset sorted from them (not recorded which). These receptors were obtained from an adult woman who had mild COVID-19 (a few samples of this study predate the infection). Cell type and time point are not known. Both conserved end residues are part of each CDR3. The D gene is left open where the match is weak. Size is stated for part of the rows, as once, few or many counts, or as a class when the clone is expanded.

CDR3,DNA,J,D,V,size
CSVGGGPYGYTF,TGCAGCGTTGGGGGGGGACCCTATGGCTACACCTTC,TRBJ1-2,.,TRBV29-1,.
CASGRLAGVYEQFF,TGTGCCAGCGGACGACTAGCGGGGGTTTATGAGCAGTTCTTC,TRBJ2-1,TRBD2,TRBV7-2,.
CASSLVPSGTSTDTQYF,TGTGCCAGCAGCTTGGTGCCTAGCGGCACTAGCACAGATACGCAGTATTTT,TRBJ2-3,TRBD2,TRBV5-5,few
CASSDTGLSGELFF,TGTGCCAGCAGCGACACAGGGTTGTCCGGGGAGCTGTTTTTT,TRBJ2-2,.,TRBV25-1,.
CASSKGQGSTEAFF,TGTGCCAGCTCAAAGGGACAGGGCTCCACTGAAGCTTTCTTT,TRBJ1-1,TRBD1,TRBV18,.
CSARISDYEQYF,TGCAGTGCTAGAATCTCGGACTACGAGCAGTACTTC,TRBJ2-7,.,TRBV20-1,.
CASSEDFAGSSYNEQFF,TGTGCCAGCAGTGAAGACTTCGCGGGGAGCTCCTACAATGAGCAGTTCTTC,TRBJ2-1,.,TRBV6-5,many
CASSPRGGTTGELFF,TGTGCCAGCAGCCCCCGGGGAGGGACCACCGGGGAGCTGTTTTTT,TRBJ2-2,TRBD2,TRBV7-9,.
CASSSSGTASDTQYF,TGTGCCAGCAGCTCCTCCGGGACAGCTTCAGATACGCAGTATTTT,TRBJ2-3,TRBD1,TRBV9,.
CASSYSAGRIETQYF,TGTGCCAGCAGTTACTCGGCGGGGAGGATAGAGACCCAGTACTTC,TRBJ2-5,.,TRBV6-5,.
CASTGTARNEQFF,TGTGCCAGCACTGGGACAGCACGCAATGAGCAGTTCTTC,TRBJ2-1,TRBD1,TRBV2,.
CASSLKEVAGGNEKLFF,TGTGCCAGCAGCTTAAAGGAGGTCGCAGGGGGAAATGAAAAACTGTTTTTT,TRBJ1-4,TRBD1,TRBV7-9,.
CASSRSVDTQYF,TGTGCCAGCAGCCGGTCTGTGGATACGCAGTATTTT,TRBJ2-3,.,TRBV7-2,few
CASSPDSATEAFF,TGTGCCAGTAGTCCAGACTCGGCCACTGAAGCTTTCTTT,TRBJ1-1,.,TRBV19,.
CASSLVTRTNEKLFF,TGTGCCAGCAGCTTAGTGACAAGAACTAATGAAAAACTGTTTTTT,TRBJ1-4,.,TRBV11-2,.
CASSLTPGWTGELFF,TGTGCCAGCAGCTTAACCCCAGGGTGGACCGGGGAGCTGTTTTTT,TRBJ2-2,.,TRBV7-2,.
CATSDQRGLLQETQYF,TGTGCCACCAGTGACCAGCGGGGCCTCCTCCAAGAGACCCAGTACTTC,TRBJ2-5,TRBD2,TRBV24-1,few
CASSSGGGSYGYTF,TGTGCCAGCAGCTCGGGCGGAGGTAGCTATGGCTACACCTTC,TRBJ1-2,.,TRBV5-6,.
CASSLGEQFF,TGTGCCAGCAGTTTGGGCGAGCAGTTCTTC,TRBJ2-1,.,TRBV7-9,many
CASSITGGTEAFF,TGTGCCAGTAGTATAACAGGGGGCACTGAAGCTTTCTTT,TRBJ1-1,TRBD1,TRBV19,few
CASSKHREHITDTQYF,TGTGCCAGCAGCAAACACAGGGAACATATCACAGATACGCAGTATTTT,TRBJ2-3,.,TRBV7-9,.
CASSSTGVGNQPQHF,TGTGCCAGCAGTTCGACAGGGGTGGGCAATCAGCCCCAGCATTTT,TRBJ1-5,TRBD1,TRBV12-3/TRBV12-4,many
CASSSTRGYGYTF,TGTGCCAGCAGTTCAACACGGGGCTATGGCTACACCTTC,TRBJ1-2,.,TRBV12-3/TRBV12-4,.
CASSHHGSGRTNTQYF,TGTGCCAGCAGCCACCACGGGAGCGGGAGGACTAATACGCAGTATTTT,TRBJ2-3,TRBD2,TRBV3-1,.
CASSRSSGRVGDTQYF,TGTGCCAGCAGCCGATCCAGCGGGAGGGTCGGAGATACGCAGTATTTT,TRBJ2-3,TRBD2,TRBV9,few
CASSQDHNEQFF,TGTGCCAGCAGCCAGGATCACAATGAGCAGTTCTTC,TRBJ2-1,.,TRBV7-9,many
CASSSDPQGALDTQYF,TGTGCCAGCAGTTCCGACCCACAGGGGGCTTTAGATACGCAGTATTTT,TRBJ2-3,TRBD1,TRBV12-3/TRBV12-4,few
CATSDSAGRYEQYF,TGTGCCACCAGTGATTCAGCGGGGCGTTACGAGCAGTACTTC,TRBJ2-7,TRBD2,TRBV24-1,many
CSGQGGFTDTQYF,TGCAGCGGCCAGGGGGGGTTCACAGATACGCAGTATTTT,TRBJ2-3,.,TRBV29-1,.
CASSLRDLYEQYF,TGTGCCAGCAGCCTCCGGGACCTCTACGAGCAGTACTTC,TRBJ2-7,.,TRBV11-1,.
CSATGTSSYNEQFF,TGCAGCGCAACCGGGACAAGCTCCTACAATGAGCAGTTCTTC,TRBJ2-1,.,TRBV29-1,.
CASSFYEGGPLQETQYF,TGTGCCAGCAGCTTTTACGAGGGGGGGCCTCTACAAGAGACCCAGTACTTC,TRBJ2-5,.,TRBV7-6,few
CASSDSGTGARGYTF,TGTGCCAGCAGCGACTCCGGGACAGGGGCTCGGGGCTACACCTTC,TRBJ1-2,TRBD1,TRBV12-3/TRBV12-4,few
CASSSNRAGGAETQYF,TGTGCCAGCAGTTCGAATCGAGCGGGAGGAGCAGAGACCCAGTACTTC,TRBJ2-5,TRBD2,TRBV27,few
CSARVRDVNTEAFF,TGCAGTGCTAGAGTTAGGGACGTGAACACTGAAGCTTTCTTT,TRBJ1-1,.,TRBV20-1,few
CASSFTVTEAFF,TGTGCCAGCAGTTTCACAGTCACTGAAGCTTTCTTT,TRBJ1-1,.,TRBV12-3/TRBV12-4,few
CASSWVGSSGAYNEQFF,TGTGCCAGCAGCTGGGTGGGCTCTAGTGGGGCTTACAATGAGCAGTTCTTC,TRBJ2-1,.,TRBV7-6,few
CASSLVGSVYEQYF,TGTGCCAGCAGCTTAGTGGGGTCAGTCTACGAGCAGTACTTC,TRBJ2-7,.,TRBV7-2,.
CDISKPTGTQYEQYF,TGTGACATCAGTAAACCGACAGGGACGCAGTACGAGCAGTACTTC,TRBJ2-7,TRBD1,TRBV10-3,.
CASRAPPSTATDNEQFF,TGTGCCAGCAGGGCCCCGCCCTCGACAGCCACGGACAATGAGCAGTTCTTC,TRBJ2-1,.,TRBV7-9,.
CASSQALMTVNTEAFF,TGCGCCAGCAGCCAAGCCCTAATGACAGTGAACACTGAAGCTTTCTTT,TRBJ1-1,.,TRBV4-1,few